This TCR beta chain was documented in a study of blood T cell repertoires in COVID-19. Study overall: The origin of the acute and convalescent COVID-19 samples was the United States, Italy and Spain.

Profiling relied on immunoSEQ multiplex PCR, and the TCRdb table lists in-frame clones only, not all of them. The sample includes about 350,000 clones, roughly 87% of them seen just once. Germline CDR1 and CDR2: SGHDN and FVKESK. This CDR3 comprises 14 residues. The ends were cut back, 7 bases at V and 4 bases at J, with 14 bases in the middle. This receptor was taken from a man aged 30 to 45 with COVID-19, enrolled during active disease. The sequenced material came from peripheral blood. J is TRBJ2-1 and V is TRBV14; a possible D gene is TRBD1 (5 bases). DNA of the CDR3: TGTGCCAGCAATCTCGCAGGGCCTTACAATGAGCAGTTCTTC. Translating it yields CASNLAGPYNEQFF.